The rows below give T cell receptor beta chains drawn from one sample of a study of CD8+ T cells in alopecia areata. The assay was immunoSEQ multiplex PCR, and TCRdb's table has in-frame clones only and misses some. The profile covers around 150,000 clones, with 50% to 65% appearing a single time and 4% to 5.5% taken by the ten largest. Material: CD4+ T cells sorted from blood. All receptors come from a human donor in good health. The CDR3 runs from the conserved cysteine through the conserved F or W. D genes are given only for firm matches. Clone size is given for some rows only: seen once, a few or many times, or a class if the clone is expanded.

j_call v_call d_call clone_size cdr3_nt cdr3_aa
TRBJ2-4 TRBV4-1 NA NA TGCGCCAGCAGGGACAGTGCCAACGTTCAGTACTTC CASRDSANVQYF
TRBJ2-5 TRBV6-5 TRBD1 few TGTGCCACCTCTGACAGGGGGTTGGGGGAGACCCAGTACTTC CATSDRGLGETQYF
TRBJ2-7 TRBV2 TRBD1 NA TGTGCCAGCAGCAGACTGACAGGGGGTACCTACGAGCAGTACTTC CASSRLTGGTYEQYF
TRBJ2-4 TRBV2 NA NA TGTGCCAGCAGTGAAGAAGTCGGTAGCATTCAGTACTTC CASSEEVGSIQYF
TRBJ1-1 TRBV7-6 NA few TGTGCCAGCAGCTTAGCTCAGGGGAACACTGAAGCTTTCTTT CASSLAQGNTEAFF
TRBJ2-6 TRBV7-2 NA NA TGTGCCAGCAGCTCAAGGGACACGCCGCGATCTGGGGCCAACGTCCTGACTTTC CASSSRDTPRSGANVLTF
TRBJ1-2 TRBV2 NA few TGTGCCAGCAGTGATGAATCGTTGGGCGGATGGGGCTACACCTTC CASSDESLGGWGYTF
TRBJ2-1 TRBV6-5 NA NA TGTGCCAGCAGGGGGCTCGGTGAGCAGTTCTTC CASRGLGEQFF
TRBJ2-7 TRBV7-2 NA NA TGTGCCAGCAGCTCCAGCGGGCACGAGCAGTACTTC CASSSSGHEQYF
TRBJ2-3 TRBV5-1 TRBD2 NA TGCGCCAGCAGCCCACTAGCGGGAGGGCTCCTCACAGATACGCAGTATTTT CASSPLAGGLLTDTQYF
TRBJ2-2 TRBV30 NA NA TGTGCCTGGAGAACTTTCTCAACCGGGGAGCTGTTTTTT CAWRTFSTGELFF